These 22 T cell receptor beta chains were all obtained from the same sample, sequenced in a study of follicular helper T cells after annual influenza vaccination. Time point here: 2015-2016 season, pre-vaccination. The repertoire was sequenced with immunoSEQ multiplex PCR; TCRdb's copy has only in-frame clones and lacks some. The data show approximately 1,300 clones, approximately 85% seen once. Sequences were derived from CXCR5+ CD38+ circulating T follicular helper cells from blood, sampled on the day of influenza vaccination. Specified subset: circulating Tfh, non-naive CD4+CXCR5+PD-1+ (ICOS+CD38+ or ICOS-CD38-). The receptor source for this set is an adult who received the influenza vaccine.

J is TRBJ1-2 and V is TRBV30; the D gene is possibly TRBD1 (6 bases). Germline V gene data show CDR1 as GTSNPN and CDR2 as SVGIG (reference sequence). The CDR3 runs to 13 residues. V dropped 2 bases and J dropped 8 bases, with 15 bases sitting between them. CDR3: CAWSTTGQKGYTF. The DNA for the CDR3 is TGTGCCTGGAGTACTACGGGACAAAAAGGCTACACCTTC.

The chain recombines TRBV19 with TRBJ2-3, with 11 bases identical to TRBD2. This CDR3 has 17 amino acids. Germline lookup yields CDR1 LNHDA and CDR2 SQIVND (reference sequence). The V and J ends lost 3 bases and 0 bases, in that order; junction bases with no gene match: 5. The CDR3 region is CASSIIGTSGSTDTQYF. DNA for the CDR3: TGTGCCAGTAGTATTATCGGGACTAGCGGTAGCACAGATACGCAGTATTTT.

The rearrangement joins TRBV6-5 to TRBJ1-2; the D is unclear. CDR3 size: 15 residues. Trimming took 2 bases from V and 4 from J, leaving 14 bases between them. Germline lookup yields CDR1 MNHEY and CDR2 SVGAGI. In DNA form, the CDR3 reads TGTGCCAGCAGTTACCAGGCCCAAGCTAGCTATGGCTACACCTTC. As protein: CASSYQAQASYGYTF.

The chain is built from TRBV28 and TRBJ2-7; TRBD2 matches 11 bases. The junction had 27 bases not matched to a gene; V was cut back by 4 bases and J by 7 bases. The CDR3 has 21 residues. Germline loops: CDR1 MDHEN, CDR2 SYDVKM. The CDR3 coding sequence is TGTGCCAGCAGTTCCGGACCCCTAGCGGGGGGCCCCGTTGTACAATCGGGTGAGCAGTACTTC. This gives the protein CASSSGPLAGGPVVQSGEQYF. The variable domain in full, completed from reference TRBV28 and TRBJ2-7, reads DVKVTQSSRYLVKRTGEKVFLECVQDMDHENMFWYRQDPGLGLRLIYFSYDVKMKEKGDIPEGYSVSREKKERFSLILESASTNQTSMYLCASSSGPLAGGPVVQSGEQYFGPGTRLTVT.

The chain uses TRBV27 and TRBJ1-6, with D maybe TRBD1 (5 bases). The CDR3 is 14 amino acids. Trimming shortened V by 4 bases and J by 8 bases, and 12 bases separated the two germline ends. Germline V gene data show CDR1 as MNHEY and CDR2 as SMNVEV (reference sequence). This CDR3 reads CASSWGPRDSPLHF. The CDR3 DNA follows: TGTGCCAGCAGTTGGGGCCCGAGGGATTCACCCCTCCACTTT.

The V and J genes are TRBV6-4 and TRBJ1-1, with D tentatively TRBD1 (5 bases). V was trimmed by 8 bases and J by 1 base, leaving 17 bases between them. This CDR3 has 15 residues. Germline CDR1 MRHNA, CDR2 SNTAGT. The CDR3 DNA is TGTGCCAGCGGATCCATCGGACATAAGAACACTGAAGCTTTCTTT. It translates to CASGSIGHKNTEAFF.

The V call is TRBV19, the J call TRBJ1-3, with unresolved D. Germline CDR1 LNHDA, CDR2 SQIVND (reference sequence). The CDR3 consists of 14 residues. Deletions cut 3 bases from V and 0 bases from J, with 6 bases between. The CDR3 loop is CASSMTYSGNTIYF. CDR3 sequence (DNA): TGTGCCAGTAGTATGACCTACTCTGGAAACACCATATATTTT. Combining the CDR3 with reference TRBV19 and TRBJ1-3 gives the whole variable domain DGGITQSPKYLFRKEGQNVTLSCEQNLNHDAMYWYRQDPGQGLRLIYYSQIVNDFQKGDIAEGYSVSREKKESFPLTVTSAQKNPTAFYLCASSMTYSGNTIYFGEGSWLTVV.

The chain has TRBV18 and TRBJ1-3; D remains ambiguous. The CDR3 extends over 14 amino acids. Trimming removed 6 bases from V and 0 bases from J, with 9 bases in between. Germline V gene lookup returns CDR1 KGHSH and CDR2 LQKENI. CDR3 amino acids: CASSPQSSGNTIYF. The CDR3 DNA sequence: TGTGCCAGCTCGCCGCAGAGCTCTGGAAACACCATATATTTT. Full variable domain (outside the CDR3, taken from reference TRBV18 and TRBJ1-3): NAGVMQNPRHLVRRRGQEARLRCSPMKGHSHVYWYRQLPEEGLKFMVYLQKENIIDESGMPKERFSAEFPKEGPSILRIQQVVRGDSAAYFCASSPQSSGNTIYFGEGSWLTVV.

The V and J genes are TRBV29-1 and TRBJ2-5; D might be TRBD1 or TRBD2, each matching 6 bases. V shed 2 bases and J shed 6 bases, with 13 bases lying between them. The length of the CDR3 is 13 residues. Germline values: CDR1 SQVTM, CDR2 ANQGSEA. CDR3 amino acids: CSVERQGRKTQYF. As DNA, the CDR3 is TGCAGCGTTGAACGCCAGGGGAGGAAGACCCAGTACTTC.

The V gene is TRBV5-8, the J gene TRBJ1-1; 7 nucleotides match TRBD1. V gave up 1 base and J gave up 6 bases; unmatched junction bases: 9. CDR3 length: 15 residues. From germline, CDR1 is SGHTS and CDR2 YDEGEE. The CDR3 sequence: CASSLRGGLGAEAFF. The CDR3 DNA is TGTGCCAGCAGCTTGAGAGGGGGCTTAGGGGCTGAAGCTTTCTTT. The complete variable domain, with remaining parts taken from reference TRBV5-8 and TRBJ1-1, reads EAGVTQSPTHLIKTRGQQATLRCSPISGHTSVYWYQQALGLGLQFLLWYDEGEERNRGNFPPRFSGRQFPNYSSELNVNALELEDSALYLCASSLRGGLGAEAFFGQGTRLTVV.

This clone was detected only a few times. This chain connects TRBV10-1 to TRBJ1-3, with D unresolved. The CDR3 is made up of 15 amino acids. Germline CDR1 is WNHNN and CDR2 is SYGVQD (reference sequence). The ends were cut back, 3 bases at V and 3 bases at J, with 12 bases in the middle. CDR3 in amino acids: CASSDSWNRGNTIYF. The CDR3 DNA reads as TGCGCCAGCAGTGATTCGTGGAACCGTGGAAACACCATATATTTT.

The rearrangement links TRBV18 to TRBJ1-3; D uncertain. Per germline, CDR1 KGHSH and CDR2 LQKENI. The CDR3 runs 16 residues. The V end lost 3 bases, the J end lost 0 bases, and 12 bases lay between the germline ends. CDR3 sequence: CASSPTDGYSGNTIYF. CDR3 nucleotide sequence: TGTGCCAGCTCACCTACGGACGGTTACTCTGGAAACACCATATATTTT.

The chain couples TRBV18 to TRBJ1-2; no clear D gene. The CDR3 contains 12 residues. Trimming shortened V by 3 bases and J by 6 bases, and 8 bases separated the two germline ends. Germline CDR1 is KGHSH and CDR2 is LQKENI. The CDR3 DNA is TGTGCCAGCTCACCCCGTGGTGATGGCTACACCTTC. This sequence encodes CASSPRGDGYTF.

The V call is TRBV28, the J call TRBJ1-4; D not resolved. The germline CDR1 and CDR2 sequences are MDHEN and SYDVKM. The CDR3 totals 15 residues. Trimming pared 7 bases from V and 1 base from J, leaving 13 bases between. The CDR3 nucleotides read TGTGCCAGCACCCAATCCCGGGGAACTAATGAAAAACTGTTTTTT. As protein: CASTQSRGTNEKLFF.

V usage is TRBV7-2 and J usage is TRBJ2-1; D may correspond to TRBD1 or TRBD2 (6 bases each). Germline lookup yields CDR1 SGHTA and CDR2 FQGNSA. This CDR3 contains 15 residues. The germline V and J ends were trimmed by 3 bases and 10 bases, with 19 bases remaining between them. This CDR3 is CASSLHGGGGGEQFF. The CDR3 DNA reads TGTGCCAGCAGCTTGCATGGAGGGGGAGGAGGCGAGCAGTTCTTC.

Concerning this clone: Sequence at one end of the junction differs from germline and may be a read error. V and J are TRBV6-6 and TRBJ1-1; 9 positions agree with TRBD1. Per the germline V gene, CDR1 is MNHNY and CDR2 is SVGAGI (reference sequence). The length of the CDR3 is 16 residues. CDR3 sequence (DNA): TGTGCCAGCAGTTACTTGCCGGGACAGGGCGGCTCTGAAACTTTCTTT. Protein: CASSYLPGQGGSETFF.

The chain employs TRBV4-1 and TRBJ2-1; D is unclear. V was pared by 2 bases and J by 4 bases, with 15 bases between. The CDR3 runs to 16 residues. Germline V gene sequence: CDR1 MGHRA, CDR2 YSYEKL. The CDR3 loop reads CASSQPRTEQYNEQFF. The DNA for the CDR3 is TGCGCCAGCAGCCAACCGCGAACGGAGCAGTACAATGAGCAGTTCTTC.

The chain's CDR3 is CASSLRTANEKLFF. CDR3 sequence (DNA): TGCGCCAGCAGCTTGAGGACGGCTAATGAAAAACTGTTTTTT. J is TRBJ1-4 and V is TRBV5-1, with no clear D. This CDR3 has 14 residues. V shed 1 base and J shed 3 bases, with 7 bases lying between them. CDR1 SGHRS and CDR2 YFSETQ come from the germline V gene. The full variable domain, completed using reference TRBV5-1 and TRBJ1-4, is KAGVTQTPRYLIKTRGQQVTLSCSPISGHRSVSWYQQTPGQGLQFLFEYFSETQRNKGNFPGRFSGRQFSNSRSEMNVSTLELGDSALYLCASSLRTANEKLFFGSGTQLSVL.

V and J are TRBV28 and TRBJ2-3; possible D gene TRBD2, 6 bases. Deletions cut 6 bases from V and 5 bases from J, with 9 bases between. The CDR3 extends over 12 amino acids. Germline V lookup: CDR1 MDHEN, CDR2 SYDVKM. The CDR3 protein is CASRTGRDTQYF. The CDR3, as DNA: TGTGCCAGCAGGACCGGGAGAGATACGCAGTATTTT.

This chain uses TRBV5-5 with TRBJ2-3; a possible D gene is TRBD1 (6 bases). V shed 4 bases and J shed 2 bases, with 17 bases lying between them. Germline V gene sequence: CDR1 SGHKS, CDR2 YYEKEE (reference sequence). CDR3 size: 16 residues. The CDR3 nucleotides read TGTGCCAGCAGCCTCCGGGACAAAAGACCCACAGATACGCAGTATTTT. It translates to CASSLRDKRPTDTQYF.

V is TRBV14 and J is TRBJ2-7, with 11 bases matching TRBD1. V shed 4 bases and J 2 bases; nucleotides not matched to a gene: 7. CDR1 is SGHDN and CDR2 is FVKESK in the germline V gene. The CDR3 consists of 16 residues. The CDR3 DNA reads as TGTGCCAGCAGCCGGTTGGGGACAGGGGGTACCTACGAGCAGTACTTC. This sequence encodes CASSRLGTGGTYEQYF.

The rearrangement joins TRBV23-1 to TRBJ2-7, with 9 bases aligning to TRBD1. TRBV23-1 is placed among ORFs of uncertain function. The CDR3 runs to 13 residues. The V and J ends lost 8 bases and 5 bases, in that order; junction bases with no gene match: 7. CDR3 loop: CASGQDRGNEQYF. In nucleotides, the CDR3 is TGCGCCAGCGGCCAGGACAGGGGCAACGAGCAGTACTTC.